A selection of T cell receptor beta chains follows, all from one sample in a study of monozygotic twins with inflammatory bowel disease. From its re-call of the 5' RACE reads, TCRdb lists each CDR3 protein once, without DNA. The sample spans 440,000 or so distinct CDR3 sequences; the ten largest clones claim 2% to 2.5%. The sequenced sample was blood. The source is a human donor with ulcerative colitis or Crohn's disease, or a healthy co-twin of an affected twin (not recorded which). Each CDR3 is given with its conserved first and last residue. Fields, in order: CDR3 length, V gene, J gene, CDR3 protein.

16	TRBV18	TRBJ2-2	CASSPPEGLLTGELFF
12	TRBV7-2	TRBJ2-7	CASSRRGGEQYF
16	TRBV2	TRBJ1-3	CASRNRRDISGNTIYF
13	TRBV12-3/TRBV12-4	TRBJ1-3	CASKGIGRNTIYF
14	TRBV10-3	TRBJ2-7	CAISGTGGSCEQYF
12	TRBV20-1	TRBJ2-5	CSASLVAETQYF
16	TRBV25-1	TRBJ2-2	CASSESQLANTGELFF
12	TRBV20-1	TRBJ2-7	CSGRGGSYEQYF
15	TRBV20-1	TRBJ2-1	CSAGLRDRGGNEQFF
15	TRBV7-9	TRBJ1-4	CASSLTAGTNEKLFF
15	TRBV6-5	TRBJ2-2	CASSYSGRVTGELFF
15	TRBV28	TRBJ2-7	CASSTDRAGYYEQYF
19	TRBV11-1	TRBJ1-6	CASSHSGQPRPLKVSPLHF
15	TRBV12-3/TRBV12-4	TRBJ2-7	CASSPRGRRPYEQYF
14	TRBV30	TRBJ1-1	CAWSVLPVGTEAFF
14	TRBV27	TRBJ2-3	CASSRQDRGGTQYF
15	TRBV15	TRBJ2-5	CATSRDNRGWETQYF
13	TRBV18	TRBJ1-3	CASSPISGNTIYF
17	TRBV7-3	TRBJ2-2	CASSFVTSGVKTGELFF
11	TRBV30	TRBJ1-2	CAWDSRKGYTF
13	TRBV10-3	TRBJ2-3	CASRPPRGDTQYF
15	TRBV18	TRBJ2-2	CASSNTGSNTGELFF
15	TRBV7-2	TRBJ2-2	CASSLAGKSTGELFF
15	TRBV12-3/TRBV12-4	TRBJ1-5	CASSRDRSSNQPQHF
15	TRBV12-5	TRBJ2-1	CASGLSSVSRNEQFF